This T cell receptor beta chain was identified in a study of blood T cell repertoires in COVID-19. The CDR3 loop spans 14 amino acids. Germline V gene data show CDR1 as SGHNT and CDR2 as YYREEE (reference sequence). The trim removed 2 bases at V and 6 bases at J, leaving 5 bases unmatched. The sample holds a few counts of this clone. The data were produced by immunoSEQ multiplex PCR, yet TCRdb's version contains in-frame clones alone and is incomplete. The sample yields 120,000 or so clones, approximately 85% seen once. The chain uses TRBV5-4 and TRBJ2-7; 10 nucleotides agree with TRBD2. The sample was peripheral blood. The clonotype comes from a man younger than 40 with COVID-19, enrolled during active disease. The CDR3: CASSFSSGSLEQYF. Here the CDR3 DNA reads TGTGCCAGCAGCTTCTCTAGCGGGAGTCTCGAGCAGTACTTC.